This T cell receptor (beta chain) is from a study of blood T cells in healthy people across ages. Study conclusions and caveats: A roughly linear age-dependent decrease characterized TCR beta diversity per million T cells.

A note on this clonotype: Its antigen is undetermined.

There are 15 residues in the CDR3. V lost 7 bases to trimming and J lost 4 bases; unmatched junction nucleotides: 10. Primed by a sample-barcoded 5' primer and a J-beta primer mix, a second PCR proceeded for 7 to 11 cycles. Each of the samples gave a minimum of 2.5 million paired-end reads that contained CDR3. MiXCR, run by TCRdb on the 5' RACE reads, gives a single entry per CDR3 protein. The repertoire holds fewer than 800,000 distinct CDR3 sequences, with around 45% as singletons. The chain has TRBV12-3 or TRBV12-4 and TRBJ1-1; 9 nucleotides align to TRBD1. Sequenced: blood. The clonotype originates from a woman in her sixties or seventies in good health. The CDR3 DNA sequence: TGTGCCAGCAACCTTGGGGGGGACAGGGCCACTGAAGCTTTCTTT. It translates to CASNLGGDRATEAFF.